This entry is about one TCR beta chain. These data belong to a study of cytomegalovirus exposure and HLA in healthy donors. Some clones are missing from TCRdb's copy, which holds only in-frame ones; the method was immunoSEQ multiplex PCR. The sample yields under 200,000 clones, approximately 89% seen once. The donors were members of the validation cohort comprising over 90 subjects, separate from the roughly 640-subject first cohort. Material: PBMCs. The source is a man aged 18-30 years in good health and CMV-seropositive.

In DNA form, the CDR3 reads TGTGCCAGCAGCCAAGAAGTCTCTATAGCGGGAGCCGGAGAGACCCAGTACTTC. Translated: CASSQEVSIAGAGETQYF. V usage is TRBV4-2 and J usage is TRBJ2-5; 9 positions match TRBD2. Trimming took 0 bases from V and 4 from J; bases not matched to a gene: 12. CDR1 and CDR2 from the germline V gene are LGHNA and YNFKEQ. The CDR3 is 18 amino acids.